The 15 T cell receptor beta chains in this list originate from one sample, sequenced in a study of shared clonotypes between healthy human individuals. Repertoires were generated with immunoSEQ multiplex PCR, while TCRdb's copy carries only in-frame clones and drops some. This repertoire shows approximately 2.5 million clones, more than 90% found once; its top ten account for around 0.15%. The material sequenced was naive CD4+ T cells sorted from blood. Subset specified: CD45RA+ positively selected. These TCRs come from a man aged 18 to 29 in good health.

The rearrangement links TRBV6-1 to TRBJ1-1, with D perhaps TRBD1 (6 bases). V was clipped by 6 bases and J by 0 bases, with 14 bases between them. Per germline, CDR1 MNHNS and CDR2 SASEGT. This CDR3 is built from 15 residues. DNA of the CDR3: TGTGCCAGCAGCCAAGAGGGGGACATGAACACTGAAGCTTTCTTT. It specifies CASSQEGDMNTEAFF.

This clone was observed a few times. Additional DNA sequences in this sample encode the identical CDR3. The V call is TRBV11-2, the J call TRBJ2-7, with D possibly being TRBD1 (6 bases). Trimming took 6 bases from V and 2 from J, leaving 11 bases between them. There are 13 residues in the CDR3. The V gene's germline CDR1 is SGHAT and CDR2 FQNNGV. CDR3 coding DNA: TGTGCCAGCAGGAAGACAGGTACCTACGAGCAGTACTTC. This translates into CASRKTGTYEQYF.

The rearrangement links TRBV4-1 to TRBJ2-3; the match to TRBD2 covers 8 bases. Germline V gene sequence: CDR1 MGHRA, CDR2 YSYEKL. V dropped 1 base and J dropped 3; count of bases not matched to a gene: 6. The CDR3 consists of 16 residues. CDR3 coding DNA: TGCGCCAGCAGCCAAGGAGCGGGGGCGGTAACAGATACGCAGTATTTT. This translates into CASSQGAGAVTDTQYF.

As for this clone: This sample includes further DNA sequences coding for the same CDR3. CDR3 nucleotide sequence: TGTGCCAGCAGGACCACAGGGGTTGGAAACACCATATATTTT. Translation gives CASRTTGVGNTIYF. This chain connects TRBV28 to TRBJ1-3; 7 positions agree with TRBD1. The V and J ends lost 6 bases and 3 bases, in that order; junction bases with no gene match: 5. Per germline, CDR1 MDHEN and CDR2 SYDVKM. CDR3 length: 14 residues.

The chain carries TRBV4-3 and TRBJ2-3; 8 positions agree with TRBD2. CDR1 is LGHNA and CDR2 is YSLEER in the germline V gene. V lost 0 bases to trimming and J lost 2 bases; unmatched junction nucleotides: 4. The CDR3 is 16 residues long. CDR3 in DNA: TGCGCCAGCAGCCAAGATGCCGGGAGGGCCACAGATACGCAGTATTTT. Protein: CASSQDAGRATDTQYF.

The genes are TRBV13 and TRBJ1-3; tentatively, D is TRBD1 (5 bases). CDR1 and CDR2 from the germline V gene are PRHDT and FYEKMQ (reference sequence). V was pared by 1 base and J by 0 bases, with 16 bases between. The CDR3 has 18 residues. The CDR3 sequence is CASSLDRRDPTSGNTIYF. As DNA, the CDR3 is TGTGCCAGCAGCTTAGACCGACGGGACCCAACCTCTGGAAACACCATATATTTT. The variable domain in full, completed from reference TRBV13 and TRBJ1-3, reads AAGVIQSPRHLIKEKRETATLKCYPIPRHDTVYWYQQGPGQDPQFLISFYEKMQSDKGSIPDRFSAQQFSDYHSELNMSSLELGDSALYFCASSLDRRDPTSGNTIYFGEGSWLTVV.

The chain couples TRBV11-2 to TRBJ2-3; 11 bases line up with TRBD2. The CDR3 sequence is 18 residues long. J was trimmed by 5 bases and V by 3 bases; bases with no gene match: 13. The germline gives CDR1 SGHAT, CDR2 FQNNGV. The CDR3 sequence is CASSLGASGGRAGDTQYF. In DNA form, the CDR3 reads TGTGCCAGCAGCTTGGGGGCTAGCGGGGGGCGCGCAGGAGATACGCAGTATTTT.

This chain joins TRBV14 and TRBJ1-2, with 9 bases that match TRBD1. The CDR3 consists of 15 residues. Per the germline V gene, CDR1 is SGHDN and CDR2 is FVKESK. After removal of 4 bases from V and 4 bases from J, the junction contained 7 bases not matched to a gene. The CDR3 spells CASSPGTGIIYGYTF. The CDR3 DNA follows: TGTGCCAGCAGCCCAGGGACAGGGATTATCTATGGCTACACCTTC.

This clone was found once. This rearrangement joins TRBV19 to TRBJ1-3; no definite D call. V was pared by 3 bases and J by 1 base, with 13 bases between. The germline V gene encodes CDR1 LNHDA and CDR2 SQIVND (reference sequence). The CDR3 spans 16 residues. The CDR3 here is CASSMVRASSGNTIYF. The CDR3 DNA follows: TGTGCCAGTAGTATGGTCCGGGCATCATCTGGAAACACCATATATTTT. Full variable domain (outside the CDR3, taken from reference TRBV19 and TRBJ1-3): DGGITQSPKYLFRKEGQNVTLSCEQNLNHDAMYWYRQDPGQGLRLIYYSQIVNDFQKGDIAEGYSVSREKKESFPLTVTSAQKNPTAFYLCASSMVRASSGNTIYFGEGSWLTVV.

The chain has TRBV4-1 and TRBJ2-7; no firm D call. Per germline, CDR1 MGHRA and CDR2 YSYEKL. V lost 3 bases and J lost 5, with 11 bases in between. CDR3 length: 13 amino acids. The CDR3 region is CASSHPPKNEQYF. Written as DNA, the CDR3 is TGCGCCAGCAGCCACCCCCCAAAGAACGAGCAGTACTTC.

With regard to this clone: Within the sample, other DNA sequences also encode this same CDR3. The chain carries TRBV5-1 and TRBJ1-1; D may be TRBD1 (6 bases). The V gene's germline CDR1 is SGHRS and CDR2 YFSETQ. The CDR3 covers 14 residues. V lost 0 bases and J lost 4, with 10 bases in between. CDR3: CASSLGQGFTEAFF. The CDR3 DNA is TGCGCCAGCAGCTTGGGTCAGGGGTTCACTGAAGCTTTCTTT. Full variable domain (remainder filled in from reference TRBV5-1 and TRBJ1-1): KAGVTQTPRYLIKTRGQQVTLSCSPISGHRSVSWYQQTPGQGLQFLFEYFSETQRNKGNFPGRFSGRQFSNSRSEMNVSTLELGDSALYLCASSLGQGFTEAFFGQGTRLTVV.

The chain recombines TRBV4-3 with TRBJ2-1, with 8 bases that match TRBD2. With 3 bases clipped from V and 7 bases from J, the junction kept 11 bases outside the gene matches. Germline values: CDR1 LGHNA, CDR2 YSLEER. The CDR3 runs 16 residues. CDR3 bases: TGCGCCAGCAGCCAGAACCCGCGGGAGGTCGGGAATGAGCAGTTCTTC. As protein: CASSQNPREVGNEQFF.

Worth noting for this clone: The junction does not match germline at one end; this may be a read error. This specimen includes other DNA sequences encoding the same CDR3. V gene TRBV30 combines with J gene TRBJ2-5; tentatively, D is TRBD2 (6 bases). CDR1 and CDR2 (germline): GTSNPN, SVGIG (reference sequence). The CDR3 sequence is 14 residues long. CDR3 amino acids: CAWGRLQAQETQYF. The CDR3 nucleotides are TGCGCCTGGGGGAGGCTACAGGCTCAAGAGACCCAGTACTTC.

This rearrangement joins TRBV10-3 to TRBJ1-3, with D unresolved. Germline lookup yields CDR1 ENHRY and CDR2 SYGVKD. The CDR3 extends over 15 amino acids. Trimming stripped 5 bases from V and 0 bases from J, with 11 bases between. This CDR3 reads CAISLTNNSGNTIYF. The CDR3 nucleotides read TGTGCCATCAGTCTGACCAATAACTCTGGAAACACCATATATTTT.

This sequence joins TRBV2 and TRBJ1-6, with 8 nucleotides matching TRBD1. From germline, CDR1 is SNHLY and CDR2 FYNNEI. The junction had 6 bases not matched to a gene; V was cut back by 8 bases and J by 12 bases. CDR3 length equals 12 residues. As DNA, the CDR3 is TGTGCCAGCGGGGGACAGGTGGGACCCCTCCACTTT. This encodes CASGGQVGPLHF.